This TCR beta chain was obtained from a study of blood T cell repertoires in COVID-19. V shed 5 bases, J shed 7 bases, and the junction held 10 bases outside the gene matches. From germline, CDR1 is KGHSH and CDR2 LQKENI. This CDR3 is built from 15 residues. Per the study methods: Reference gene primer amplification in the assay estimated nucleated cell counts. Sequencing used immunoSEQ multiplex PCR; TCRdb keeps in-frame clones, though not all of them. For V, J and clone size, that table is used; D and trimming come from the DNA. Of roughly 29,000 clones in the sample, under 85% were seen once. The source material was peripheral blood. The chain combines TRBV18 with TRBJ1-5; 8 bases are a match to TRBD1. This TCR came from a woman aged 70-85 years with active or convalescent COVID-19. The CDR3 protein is CASSAMQGAGQPQHF. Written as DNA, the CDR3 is TGTGCCAGCTCAGCGATGCAGGGGGCCGGGCAGCCCCAGCATTTT.